This is a list of T cell receptor beta chains from one sample in a study of shared clonotypes between healthy human individuals. Sequenced by immunoSEQ multiplex PCR; TCRdb stores in-frame clones only, minus some. The table records roughly 890,000 clones, 80% to 95% of them present only once. The sequenced material came from naive CD8+ T cells sorted from blood. Receptor source: a man aged 30 to 39 in good health. Both conserved end residues are part of each CDR3. Fields, in order: J gene, clone size, CDR3 length, D gene, V gene, CDR3 protein, CDR3 DNA. The D gene is left open where the match is weak. Not all rows give a size; the values are once, few, many and, for expanded clones, a class.

j_gene: TRBJ2-5; abundance: .; len: 14; d_gene: TRBD1; v_gene: TRBV4-3; CDR3aa: CASSHDRGSETQYF; CDR3nt: TGCGCCAGCAGCCACGACAGGGGGTCGGAGACCCAGTACTTC
j_gene: TRBJ1-4; abundance: .; len: 16; d_gene: TRBD1; v_gene: TRBV19; CDR3aa: CASSPTSAGTGEKLFF; CDR3nt: TGTGCCAGTAGCCCAACAAGCGCCGGGACAGGGGAAAAACTGTTTTTT
j_gene: TRBJ2-1; abundance: .; len: 15; d_gene: .; v_gene: TRBV7-9; CDR3aa: CASSPRTDSYNEQFF; CDR3nt: TGTGCCAGCAGCCCGAGGACGGACTCCTACAATGAGCAGTTCTTC
j_gene: TRBJ1-1; abundance: .; len: 14; d_gene: .; v_gene: TRBV29-1; CDR3aa: CSVVGGLRNTEAFF; CDR3nt: TGCAGCGTTGTAGGGGGTCTTAGAAACACTGAAGCTTTCTTT
j_gene: TRBJ2-1; abundance: .; len: 16; d_gene: TRBD2; v_gene: TRBV7-9; CDR3aa: CASRINSGRSYNEQFF; CDR3nt: TGTGCCAGCAGAATTAATAGCGGGAGAAGCTACAATGAGCAGTTCTTC
j_gene: TRBJ2-1; abundance: .; len: 13; d_gene: .; v_gene: TRBV11-3; CDR3aa: CASSVGSPNEQFF; CDR3nt: TGTGCCAGCAGTGTGGGCAGCCCCAATGAGCAGTTCTTC
j_gene: TRBJ1-3; abundance: .; len: 15; d_gene: .; v_gene: TRBV14; CDR3aa: CASSPTGASGNTIYF; CDR3nt: TGTGCCAGCAGCCCTACCGGTGCCTCTGGAAACACCATATATTTT
j_gene: TRBJ2-3; abundance: .; len: 13; d_gene: .; v_gene: TRBV19; CDR3aa: CASSPISTDTQYF; CDR3nt: TGTGCCAGTAGTCCGATTAGCACAGATACGCAGTATTTT
j_gene: TRBJ2-1; abundance: .; len: 15; d_gene: TRBD2; v_gene: TRBV9; CDR3aa: CASSVQTSGHNEQFF; CDR3nt: TGTGCCAGCAGCGTCCAGACTAGCGGACACAATGAGCAGTTCTTC
j_gene: TRBJ2-6; abundance: .; len: 21; d_gene: TRBD2; v_gene: TRBV7-6; CDR3aa: CASSDTTGRLAGGPGANVLTF; CDR3nt: TGTGCCAGCAGCGATACGACAGGGCGGCTAGCGGGAGGGCCTGGGGCCAACGTCCTGACTTTC
j_gene: TRBJ2-1; abundance: .; len: 15; d_gene: .; v_gene: TRBV7-6; CDR3aa: CASSSREQRYNEQFF; CDR3nt: TGTGCCAGCAGCTCACGGGAGCAAAGGTACAATGAGCAGTTCTTC
j_gene: TRBJ1-2; abundance: .; len: 17; d_gene: .; v_gene: TRBV7-9; CDR3aa: CASSSNLFGPNNYGYTF; CDR3nt: TGTGCCAGCAGCTCGAACTTATTTGGACCCAATAACTATGGCTACACCTTC
j_gene: TRBJ2-1; abundance: .; len: 13; d_gene: .; v_gene: TRBV7-7; CDR3aa: CASSFEQGHEQFF; CDR3nt: TGTGCTAGCAGCTTCGAACAGGGCCATGAGCAGTTCTTC
j_gene: TRBJ2-1; abundance: .; len: 14; d_gene: TRBD1; v_gene: TRBV7-9; CDR3aa: CASSSPGQGNEQFF; CDR3nt: TGTGCCAGCAGCTCACCGGGACAGGGTAATGAGCAGTTCTTC
j_gene: TRBJ1-5; abundance: .; len: 19; d_gene: .; v_gene: TRBV6-1; CDR3aa: CASSERGTTGYVRNQPQHF; CDR3nt: TGTGCCAGCAGTGAAAGGGGGACTACAGGGTATGTTCGCAATCAGCCCCAGCATTTT
j_gene: TRBJ2-7; abundance: .; len: 17; d_gene: TRBD2; v_gene: TRBV10-1; CDR3aa: CASSSGTSGISTYEQYF; CDR3nt: TGCGCCAGCAGTTCTGGGACTAGCGGGATATCAACCTACGAGCAGTACTTC
j_gene: TRBJ1-2; abundance: .; len: 16; d_gene: TRBD1; v_gene: TRBV5-5; CDR3aa: CASSLGDRDPIYGYTF; CDR3nt: TGTGCCAGCAGCTTGGGGGACAGGGATCCCATCTATGGCTACACCTTC
j_gene: TRBJ1-1; abundance: .; len: 16; d_gene: TRBD1; v_gene: TRBV15; CDR3aa: CATSREPGQLEGGAFF; CDR3nt: TGTGCCACCAGCAGAGAACCGGGACAGCTTGAGGGAGGGGCTTTCTTT
j_gene: TRBJ1-5; abundance: .; len: 17; d_gene: .; v_gene: TRBV7-9; CDR3aa: CASSNTIGTRDNQPQHF; CDR3nt: TGTGCCAGCAGCAATACTATCGGGACAAGAGACAATCAGCCCCAGCATTTT
j_gene: TRBJ2-3; abundance: .; len: 11; d_gene: .; v_gene: TRBV6-4; CDR3aa: CASSDSRTQYF; CDR3nt: TGTGCCAGCAGTGACTCAAGAACGCAGTATTTT
j_gene: TRBJ2-7; abundance: .; len: 13; d_gene: .; v_gene: TRBV9; CDR3aa: CASSVAPGDEQYF; CDR3nt: TGTGCCAGCAGCGTAGCACCAGGGGACGAGCAGTACTTC
j_gene: TRBJ1-2; abundance: .; len: 12; d_gene: .; v_gene: TRBV5-4; CDR3aa: CASRSGVGGYTF; CDR3nt: TGTGCCAGCAGGTCAGGGGTTGGTGGCTACACCTTC
j_gene: TRBJ2-3; abundance: .; len: 15; d_gene: .; v_gene: TRBV16; CDR3aa: CASSPTGGFTDTQYF; CDR3nt: TGTGCCAGCAGCCCCACCGGGGGCTTCACAGATACGCAGTATTTT
j_gene: TRBJ2-3; abundance: .; len: 16; d_gene: TRBD2; v_gene: TRBV7-6; CDR3aa: CASSLEIAGRTDTQYF; CDR3nt: TGTGCCAGCAGCTTAGAGATAGCGGGACGCACAGATACGCAGTATTTT
j_gene: TRBJ2-3; abundance: few; len: 16; d_gene: .; v_gene: TRBV7-9; CDR3aa: CASSLDGNRFTDTQYF; CDR3nt: TGTGCCAGCAGCCTCGATGGCAATAGGTTTACAGATACGCAGTATTTT
j_gene: TRBJ2-7; abundance: .; len: 11; d_gene: .; v_gene: TRBV20-1; CDR3aa: CSARNDYEQYF; CDR3nt: TGCAGTGCTAGGAACGACTACGAGCAGTACTTC
j_gene: TRBJ2-7; abundance: once; len: 13; d_gene: TRBD1; v_gene: TRBV27; CDR3aa: CASYPGQGYEQYF; CDR3nt: TGTGCCAGCTATCCGGGACAGGGGTACGAGCAGTACTTC
j_gene: TRBJ2-3; abundance: .; len: 15; d_gene: .; v_gene: TRBV11-2; CDR3aa: CASSFNGGPTDTQYF; CDR3nt: TGTGCCAGCAGCTTTAATGGCGGCCCCACAGATACGCAGTATTTT
j_gene: TRBJ1-5; abundance: .; len: 15; d_gene: .; v_gene: TRBV10-2; CDR3aa: CASRQGLASNQPQHF; CDR3nt: TGCGCCTCACGCCAGGGGCTGGCCAGCAATCAGCCCCAGCATTTT
j_gene: TRBJ2-1; abundance: .; len: 16; d_gene: .; v_gene: TRBV18; CDR3aa: CASSPNPADLYNEQFF; CDR3nt: TGTGCCAGCTCACCAAATCCGGCGGATCTCTACAATGAGCAGTTCTTC
j_gene: TRBJ2-2; abundance: .; len: 16; d_gene: TRBD1; v_gene: TRBV7-2; CDR3aa: CASSISTGLDTGELFF; CDR3nt: TGTGCCAGCAGCATATCGACAGGGTTGGACACCGGGGAGCTGTTTTTT
j_gene: TRBJ2-7; abundance: .; len: 14; d_gene: TRBD1; v_gene: TRBV7-9; CDR3aa: CASSFQTGLREQYF; CDR3nt: TGTGCCAGCAGCTTCCAGACAGGGCTTCGCGAGCAGTACTTC
j_gene: TRBJ2-3; abundance: .; len: 15; d_gene: TRBD2; v_gene: TRBV11-2; CDR3aa: CASSLLADTTDTQYF; CDR3nt: TGTGCCAGCAGCTTACTAGCGGATACCACAGATACGCAGTATTTT
j_gene: TRBJ2-2; abundance: .; len: 14; d_gene: .; v_gene: TRBV11-2; CDR3aa: CASSLESLTGELFF; CDR3nt: TGTGCCAGCAGCTTAGAGTCCCTCACCGGGGAGCTGTTTTTT
j_gene: TRBJ2-3; abundance: few; len: 14; d_gene: .; v_gene: TRBV6-6; CDR3aa: CASSPLSGLDTQYF; CDR3nt: TGTGCCAGCAGCCCCCTTTCGGGGTTGGATACGCAGTATTTT
j_gene: TRBJ2-7; abundance: .; len: 13; d_gene: .; v_gene: TRBV7-8; CDR3aa: CASSPDRIYEQYF; CDR3nt: TGTGCCAGCAGCCCTGACAGGATTTACGAGCAGTACTTC
j_gene: TRBJ2-3; abundance: .; len: 15; d_gene: .; v_gene: TRBV11-2; CDR3aa: CASSSWKVSTDTQYF; CDR3nt: TGTGCCAGCAGCTCTTGGAAGGTTAGCACAGATACGCAGTATTTT
j_gene: TRBJ2-5; abundance: .; len: 14; d_gene: .; v_gene: TRBV7-3; CDR3aa: CASSLGGSQETQYF; CDR3nt: TGTGCCAGCAGCTTGGGTGGAAGCCAAGAGACCCAGTACTTC
j_gene: TRBJ2-1; abundance: once; len: 16; d_gene: .; v_gene: TRBV15; CDR3aa: CATSRDFQAASNEQFF; CDR3nt: TGTGCCACCAGCAGAGATTTTCAAGCGGCATCCAATGAGCAGTTCTTC
j_gene: TRBJ2-1; abundance: .; len: 15; d_gene: TRBD2; v_gene: TRBV5-4; CDR3aa: CASSLHSGSYNEQFF; CDR3nt: TGTGCCAGCAGCTTGCACAGCGGGAGTTACAATGAGCAGTTCTTC
j_gene: TRBJ2-7; abundance: once; len: 13; d_gene: .; v_gene: TRBV19; CDR3aa: CASSSGLNYEQYF; CDR3nt: TGTGCCAGTAGTTCGGGACTTAACTACGAGCAGTACTTC
j_gene: TRBJ2-7; abundance: .; len: 14; d_gene: TRBD2; v_gene: TRBV27; CDR3aa: CASSFTSGSNEQYF; CDR3nt: TGTGCCAGCAGTTTCACTAGCGGGAGCAACGAGCAGTACTTC
j_gene: TRBJ2-7; abundance: .; len: 12; d_gene: TRBD1; v_gene: TRBV29-1; CDR3aa: CSADTTGHEQYF; CDR3nt: TGCAGCGCCGATACGACAGGGCACGAGCAGTACTTC
j_gene: TRBJ2-7; abundance: .; len: 14; d_gene: .; v_gene: TRBV5-1; CDR3aa: CASSLMGTSYEQYF; CDR3nt: TGCGCCAGCAGCTTGATGGGGACAAGCTACGAGCAGTACTTC
j_gene: TRBJ2-1; abundance: .; len: 15; d_gene: .; v_gene: TRBV30; CDR3aa: CAWSVDLGSYNEQFF; CDR3nt: TGTGCCTGGAGTGTGGACTTAGGTTCCTACAATGAGCAGTTCTTC
j_gene: TRBJ2-7; abundance: .; len: 13; d_gene: .; v_gene: TRBV7-8; CDR3aa: CASSLDPGYEQYF; CDR3nt: TGTGCCAGCAGCTTAGACCCGGGCTACGAGCAGTACTTC
j_gene: TRBJ2-7; abundance: .; len: 14; d_gene: .; v_gene: TRBV19; CDR3aa: CASSITGTPYEQYF; CDR3nt: TGTGCCAGTAGTATCACGGGAACTCCCTACGAGCAGTACTTC
j_gene: TRBJ1-1; abundance: once; len: 16; d_gene: .; v_gene: TRBV27; CDR3aa: CASSSTPGTPNTEAFF; CDR3nt: TGTGCCAGCAGTTCAACACCTGGGACCCCGAACACTGAAGCTTTCTTT
j_gene: TRBJ2-7; abundance: .; len: 15; d_gene: TRBD2; v_gene: TRBV4-1; CDR3aa: CASSLLASWEGEQYF; CDR3nt: TGCGCCAGCAGCCTCCTAGCCAGCTGGGAGGGCGAGCAGTACTTC
j_gene: TRBJ1-3; abundance: .; len: 16; d_gene: .; v_gene: TRBV7-9; CDR3aa: CASSLRGLSSGNTIYF; CDR3nt: TGTGCCAGCAGCTTGCGTGGATTAAGCTCTGGAAACACCATATATTTT
j_gene: TRBJ2-7; abundance: .; len: 15; d_gene: .; v_gene: TRBV4-1; CDR3aa: CASSQTQGSPYEQYF; CDR3nt: TGCGCCAGCAGCCAAACACAGGGTAGTCCCTACGAGCAGTACTTC
j_gene: TRBJ2-5; abundance: .; len: 16; d_gene: .; v_gene: TRBV5-5; CDR3aa: CASSLMEVAGRETQYF; CDR3nt: TGTGCCAGCAGCTTGATGGAAGTCGCGGGGAGAGAGACCCAGTACTTC